These 25 T cell receptor beta chains originate from one sample sequenced in a study of blood T cells in healthy people across ages. PCR was performed a second time for about 7 to 11 cycles using a sample-barcoded 5' primer and a J-beta primer mix. From the 5' RACE reads, TCRdb called clonotypes with MiXCR, one entry per CDR3 protein. The table records roughly 560,000 distinct CDR3 sequences, 24% of them present only once. These same data were also listed under a study on T cells of mothers and their children.

Material for sequencing was blood. These receptors came from a boy between 10 and 17 years old in good health.

A few counts support this clonotype. The chain joins TRBV27 to TRBJ2-1, with D perhaps matching TRBD2 (7 bases). V lost 4 bases, J lost 8 bases, and 15 bases lay in between. This CDR3 is 14 amino acids long. From germline, CDR1 is MNHEY and CDR2 SMNVEV (reference sequence). In DNA, the CDR3 is TGTGCCAGCAGTTATGGCGGGGGCGGGGATGAGCAGTTCTTC. It translates to CASSYGGGGDEQFF.

This clonotype came up a few times. The junction does not match germline at one end; this may be a read error. The chain uses TRBV5-1 and TRBJ2-5, with D perhaps TRBD1 (5 bases). The CDR3 loop spans 13 amino acids. Germline V gives CDR1 SGHRS, CDR2 YFSETQ. The chain's CDR3 is CASSLVADIPPFF. CDR3 coding DNA: TGCGCCAGCAGCTTGGTTGCGGACATCCCCCCGTTCTTC.

V gene TRBV7-9 combines with J gene TRBJ2-5; TRBD2 might be the D (6 bases). The DNA end is a closer match to TRBJ2-1, so the J assignment may be wrong. The germline V gene encodes CDR1 SEHNR and CDR2 FQNEAQ (reference sequence). CDR3 length: 14 amino acids. CDR3 DNA: TGTGCCAGCAGCCCCGGGGGAGTTTACAATGAGCAGTTCTTC. This gives the protein CASSPGGVYNEQFF.

This sequence joins TRBV7-6 and TRBJ2-7; TRBD1 matches at 8 bases. In germline, CDR1 is SGHVS, CDR2 FNYEAQ. This CDR3 contains 15 residues. V shed 5 bases, J shed 0 bases, and the junction held 6 bases outside the gene matches. CDR3: CASSGRGQYSYEQYF. CDR3 coding DNA: TGTGCCAGCAGCGGCAGGGGGCAATACTCCTACGAGCAGTACTTC.

This chain uses TRBV29-1 with TRBJ1-2; a weak D match, TRBD1 (6 bases). V shed 4 bases and J shed 6 bases, with 18 bases lying between them. Germline CDR1 is SQVTM and CDR2 is ANQGSEA. The CDR3 is made up of 14 amino acids. The CDR3 loop is CSVVEAGALNGYTF. The CDR3 region has the DNA TGCAGCGTTGTGGAGGCAGGGGCTCTAAATGGCTACACCTTC.

In this sample, this clonotype turned up a few times. This chain uses TRBV24-1 with TRBJ2-5, with D possibly TRBD2 on 6 matching bases. The better agreement between TRBJ2-1 and the DNA end casts doubt on the J call. The CDR3 has 16 residues. The germline gives CDR1 KGHDR, CDR2 SFDVKD. As DNA, the CDR3 is TGTGCCACCAGTGAAACCGGGAGATCGGGTCCAGATGAGCAGTTCTTC. Translating gives CATSETGRSGPDEQFF.

J is TRBJ2-5 and V is TRBV28, with D maybe TRBD1 (7 bases). The germline V gene has CDR1 MDHEN and CDR2 SYDVKM. The germline V and J ends were trimmed by 8 bases and 5 bases, with 12 bases remaining between them. The CDR3 has 12 amino acids. The CDR3 loop reads CASQTGRETQYF. DNA for the CDR3: TGTGCCAGCCAGACAGGGAGGGAGACCCAGTACTTC.

This clonotype has a handful of counts. The rearrangement uses TRBV28 and TRBJ2-7; D may match TRBD1 or TRBD2 (5 bases each). The CDR3 length is 16 residues. Trimming took 5 bases from V and 1 from J, leaving 18 bases between them. Per germline, CDR1 MDHEN and CDR2 SYDVKM. This chain's CDR3 is CASSLPPDRLSYEQYF. CDR3 bases: TGTGCCAGCAGTCTCCCACCCGACAGACTATCCTACGAGCAGTACTTC.

The rearrangement links TRBV7-9 to TRBJ2-1; 10 nucleotides match TRBD1. The junction had 6 bases not matched to a gene; V was cut back by 5 bases and J by 8 bases. Germline CDR1 and CDR2: SEHNR and FQNEAQ (reference sequence). There are 14 residues in the CDR3. CDR3 coding DNA: TGTGCCAGCAGCCAAGCGGACAGGGGGGATGAGCAGTTCTTC. It codes for CASSQADRGDEQFF.

There are a few counts of this clonotype. The rearrangement joins TRBV5-6 to TRBJ2-1, with D perhaps matching TRBD2 (7 bases). The CDR3 extends over 15 amino acids. Germline CDR1 reads SGHDT; CDR2 reads YYEEEE. The V gene lost 4 bases and the J gene lost 3 bases, with 14 bases spanning the gap. The CDR3 region has the DNA TGTGCCAGCAGCCCCCGCGGGGGCAACTACAATGAGCAGTTCTTC. Residues: CASSPRGGNYNEQFF.

The V and J genes are TRBV3-1 and TRBJ2-3, with TRBD2 matching over 13 bases. Per germline, CDR1 LGHDT and CDR2 YNNKEL (reference sequence). V dropped 4 bases and J dropped 6; count of bases not matched to a gene: 10. The CDR3 contains 17 residues. CDR3 loop: CASSRRLAGGRTDTQYF. The DNA for the CDR3 is TGTGCCAGCAGCCGCCGACTAGCGGGAGGACGAACGGATACGCAGTATTTT.

To note about this clonotype: The junction and the germline gene differ at one end; a read error may be behind it. V gene TRBV7-2 combines with J gene TRBJ2-5, with 11 bases lining up with TRBD2. The CDR3 sequence is 15 residues long. Germline V gene data show CDR1 as SGHTA and CDR2 as FQGNSA. The CDR3 nucleotides are TGTGCCAGCAGCTTAGGGGTTAGCGGGGGGGCCTCGGAGTTCTTC. Translated, it gives CASSLGVSGGASEFF.

This clonotype was seen ten or more times. The gene calls are TRBV28 and TRBJ1-5, with D possibly being TRBD1 (6 bases). Germline lookup yields CDR1 MDHEN and CDR2 SYDVKM. V lost 6 bases and J 11 bases, leaving 17 bases between the germline ends. The length of the CDR3 is 13 residues. CDR3 protein: CASSPDSLRAQHF. The DNA of the CDR3 is TGTGCCAGCAGCCCGGACAGCCTTAGGGCCCAGCATTTT.

The gene calls are TRBV27 and TRBJ1-2; weak D call: TRBD1 (5 bases). The CDR3 length is 14 residues. In germline, CDR1 is MNHEY, CDR2 SMNVEV (reference sequence). The ends were cut back, 5 bases at V and 1 base at J, with 11 bases in the middle. CDR3 DNA: TGTGCCAGCAGTAAACGGACAAGTAACTATGGCTACACCTTC. The encoded protein is CASSKRTSNYGYTF.

This clonotype appeared a few times. This chain joins TRBV3-1 and TRBJ2-5; no firm D call. Trimming took off 3 bases at V and 5 bases at J, with 7 bases between the two ends. The CDR3 consists of 12 residues. Germline CDR1 and CDR2: LGHDT and YNNKEL (reference sequence). The CDR3 is CASSHVRETQYF. CDR3 sequence (DNA): TGTGCCAGCAGCCACGTCCGGGAGACCCAGTACTTC.

The CDR3 DNA is TGTGCCAGCAGCGATATTGGGGACAGGGGGCTATACGAGCAGTACTTC. Residues: CASSDIGDRGLYEQYF. This chain links TRBV27 with TRBJ2-7; 12 bases agree with TRBD1. Germline CDR1 is MNHEY and CDR2 is SMNVEV (reference sequence). This CDR3 contains 16 residues. Trimming cost V 6 bases and J 4 bases; bases outside gene matches: 10.

This clonotype came up a few times. The rearrangement links TRBV6-2 or TRBV6-3 to TRBJ1-2, with D perhaps TRBD1 (5 bases). Germline V lookup: CDR1 MNHEY, CDR2 SVGEGT. The V gene lost 6 bases and the J gene lost 4 bases, with 15 bases spanning the gap. CDR3 length: 14 amino acids. The CDR3 loop reads CASSSAGRSYGYTF. The CDR3 bases are TGTGCCAGCAGCTCGGCAGGGAGGAGCTATGGCTACACCTTC.

V is TRBV12-3 or TRBV12-4 and J is TRBJ2-7, with D maybe TRBD1 (7 bases). V gave up 5 bases and J gave up 6 bases, with 20 bases separating them. The CDR3 contains 15 residues. CDR3 bases: TGTGCCAGCAGTCTAAACAGGGGAGGCCTCTCCGAGCAGTACTTC. Translated: CASSLNRGGLSEQYF.

The table lists this clonotype with a few counts. This chain links TRBV28 with TRBJ2-7; D remains ambiguous. This CDR3 spans 13 amino acids. V dropped 2 bases and J dropped 1 base, with 6 bases sitting between them. Germline CDR1 MDHEN, CDR2 SYDVKM. CDR3 sequence: CASSLQRSYEQYF. The CDR3 DNA follows: TGTGCCAGCAGTTTACAGAGATCCTACGAGCAGTACTTC.

The CDR3 is CSARKGDNEQFF. CDR3 sequence (DNA): TGCAGTGCTAGAAAAGGGGATAATGAGCAGTTCTTC. V gene TRBV20-1 combines with J gene TRBJ2-1, with a tentative D call TRBD1 (5 bases). V lost 2 bases and J 7 bases, leaving 9 bases between the germline ends. The CDR3 has 12 amino acids. The germline V gene has CDR1 DFQATT and CDR2 SNEGSKA (reference sequence).

The chain uses TRBV5-1 and TRBJ2-7; D ambiguous. The CDR3 covers 14 residues. CDR1 is SGHRS, CDR2 YFSETQ, per germline. Trimming shortened V by 0 bases and J by 4 bases, and 11 bases separated the two germline ends. The CDR3 DNA reads as TGCGCCAGCAGCTTGGGGGTAGACCTGTACGAGCAGTACTTC. It codes for CASSLGVDLYEQYF.

The rearrangement links TRBV5-1 to TRBJ1-3; unclear D gene. Trimming stripped 5 bases from V and 4 bases from J, with 10 bases between. CDR1 is SGHRS, CDR2 YFSETQ, per germline. The CDR3 contains 13 residues. CDR3 nucleotides: TGCGCCAGCAGTTCGACCTCCGGAAACACCATATATTTT. It is translated as CASSSTSGNTIYF. The full variable domain, its missing parts supplied by reference TRBV5-1 and TRBJ1-3, is KAGVTQTPRYLIKTRGQQVTLSCSPISGHRSVSWYQQTPGQGLQFLFEYFSETQRNKGNFPGRFSGRQFSNSRSEMNVSTLELGDSALYLCASSSTSGNTIYFGEGSWLTVV.

The V call is TRBV12-3 or TRBV12-4, the J call TRBJ1-2; D unresolved. CDR3 size: 16 residues. V lost 3 bases and J 3 bases, leaving 17 bases between the germline ends. In nucleotides, the CDR3 is TGTGCCAGCAGTTTTCAACAACCCCGGAGCTACTATGGCTACACCTTC. This sequence encodes CASSFQQPRSYYGYTF.

The V gene is TRBV7-9, the J gene TRBJ2-2; D is unclear. Germline CDR1 reads SEHNR; CDR2 reads FQNEAQ (reference sequence). The CDR3 sequence is 12 residues long. Trimming pared 10 bases from V and 4 bases from J, leaving 10 bases between. CDR3 in amino acids: CATRLPTGELFF. In nucleotides, the CDR3 is TGTGCCACCCGGCTCCCCACCGGGGAGCTGTTTTTT.

The rearrangement uses TRBV11-3 and TRBJ2-5, with 7 bases identical to TRBD2. Looked up from germline, CDR1 is SGHNT and CDR2 is YENEEA. Trimming removed 3 bases from V and 5 bases from J; junction bases left unmatched: 9. The CDR3 spans 15 residues. This chain's CDR3 is CASSFGRSAGETQYF. The CDR3 DNA reads TGTGCCAGCAGCTTCGGGAGGTCGGCGGGGGAGACCCAGTACTTC.